This is a list of T cell receptor beta chains from one sample in a study of blood T cell repertoires in COVID-19. Here immunoSEQ multiplex PCR was the method, and the copy in TCRdb shows in-frame clones only, minus some. The sample includes fewer than 200,000 clones, 87% of them seen just once. Sequenced material: peripheral blood. These receptors all come from a woman aged 55-70 years who had recovered from COVID-19. Each CDR3 is given with its conserved first and last residue. Fields, in order: clone size, J gene, V gene, D gene, CDR3 protein, CDR3 DNA. D genes are given only for firm matches. Clone size is not always given. Where it is, it says once, few, many or a class for expanded clones.

NA	TRBJ2-7	TRBV2	TRBD1	CASSEAGRGLYEQYF	TGTGCCAGCAGTGAAGCGGGAAGGGGGCTCTACGAGCAGTACTTC
NA	TRBJ2-2	TRBV19	NA	CASQNPLRGTGELFF	TGTGCCAGTCAGAACCCACTTAGAGGAACCGGGGAGCTGTTTTTT
few	TRBJ1-3	TRBV3-1/TRBV3-2	TRBD1	CASSHGQGVGNTIYF	TGTGCCAGCAGCCACGGACAGGGGGTAGGAAACACCATATATTTT
NA	TRBJ1-4	TRBV5-4	TRBD1	CASSLGGQGALEKLFF	TGTGCCAGCAGCTTGGGTGGACAGGGGGCGCTTGAAAAACTGTTTTTT
NA	TRBJ2-5	TRBV9	NA	CASSVTTQETQYF	TGTGCCAGCAGCGTTACTACCCAAGAGACCCAGTACTTC
NA	TRBJ2-2	TRBV7-9	NA	CASSPSALTGDLFF	TGTGCCAGCAGCCCTAGCGCCCTCACCGGGGATCTGTTTTTT
NA	TRBJ2-7	TRBV28	NA	CASSFFDRAYEQYF	TGTGCCAGCAGTTTTTTTGACAGAGCCTACGAGCAGTACTTC
NA	TRBJ2-7	TRBV29-1	NA	CSVGQRLTYEQYF	TGCAGCGTTGGTCAGCGGTTGACCTACGAGCAGTACTTC
NA	TRBJ2-1	TRBV9	TRBD2	CASSVATAGGYNEQFF	TGTGCCAGCAGCGTAGCTACGGCGGGGGGGTACAATGAGCAGTTCTTC
NA	TRBJ2-5	TRBV25-1	TRBD1	CASSGFRTGDGETQYF	TGTGCCAGCAGTGGTTTTCGGACAGGGGACGGGGAGACCCAGTACTTC
NA	TRBJ1-2	TRBV19	TRBD1	CASSANRDRVGYTF	TGTGCCAGTAGTGCAAACCGGGACAGGGTTGGCTACACCTTC
NA	TRBJ2-7	TRBV5-1	TRBD1	CASSLAAGQGAYEQYF	TGCGCCAGCAGCTTGGCCGCAGGACAGGGGGCCTACGAGCAGTACTTC
NA	TRBJ1-1	TRBV28	NA	CASSLPSGEAPSAEAFF	TGTGCCAGCAGTTTACCCTCAGGCGAAGCACCCTCCGCCGAAGCTTTCTTT
NA	TRBJ2-6	TRBV5-6	TRBD1	CASSPGQGMTGANVLTF	TGTGCCAGCAGCCCGGGACAGGGGATGACTGGGGCCAACGTCCTGACTTTC
NA	TRBJ2-2	TRBV19	TRBD1	CASSDRGRGTGELFF	TGTGCCAGTAGCGACAGGGGGAGAGGGACCGGGGAGCTGTTTTTT
NA	TRBJ2-7	TRBV28	TRBD2	CASSQTSGGDYEQYF	TGTGCCAGCAGTCAAACTAGCGGGGGGGATTACGAGCAGTACTTC
few	TRBJ2-3	TRBV5-1	TRBD2	CASSVGLAGAGTDTQYF	TGCGCCAGCAGCGTGGGACTAGCGGGGGCCGGAACAGATACGCAGTATTTT
few	TRBJ1-3	TRBV9	NA	CASSVDTGGNTIYF	TGTGCCAGCAGCGTTGACACGGGAGGAAACACCATATATTTT